The following is a TCR beta chain sequence with its context. The germline V gene has CDR1 SEHNR and CDR2 FQNEAQ (reference sequence). The length of the CDR3 is 14 residues. V gave up 9 bases and J gave up 2 bases, with 15 bases separating them. These data originate in a study of cytomegalovirus exposure and HLA in healthy donors. Use of 60 Vbeta and 13 Jbeta primers characterized the PCR. Profiled with immunoSEQ multiplex PCR; TCRdb holds only in-frame clones, not every one. Of roughly 160,000 clones in the sample, approximately 75% were seen once. Material for sequencing was PBMCs. The TCR originated in a girl aged 10-17 years in good health and CMV-seronegative. The J gene is TRBJ2-3, the V gene TRBV7-9; possibly TRBD2 for D (7 bases). CDR3 loop: CASKGGRLTDTQYF. The CDR3 DNA sequence: TGTGCCAGTAAGGGGGGGCGACTCACAGATACGCAGTATTTT.